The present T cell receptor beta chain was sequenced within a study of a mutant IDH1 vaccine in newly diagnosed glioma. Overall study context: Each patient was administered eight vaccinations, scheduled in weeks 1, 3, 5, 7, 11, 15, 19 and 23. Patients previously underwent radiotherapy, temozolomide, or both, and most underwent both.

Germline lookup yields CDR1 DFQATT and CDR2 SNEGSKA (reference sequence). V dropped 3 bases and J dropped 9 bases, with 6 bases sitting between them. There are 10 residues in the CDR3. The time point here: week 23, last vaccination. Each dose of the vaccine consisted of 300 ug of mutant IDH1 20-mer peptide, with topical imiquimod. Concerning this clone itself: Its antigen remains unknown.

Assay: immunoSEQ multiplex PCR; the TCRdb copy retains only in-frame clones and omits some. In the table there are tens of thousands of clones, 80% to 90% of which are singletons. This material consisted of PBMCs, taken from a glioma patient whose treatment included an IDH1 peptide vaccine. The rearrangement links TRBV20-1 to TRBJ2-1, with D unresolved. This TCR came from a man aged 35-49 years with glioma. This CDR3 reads CSASHREQFF. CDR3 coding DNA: TGCAGTGCTAGCCACCGTGAGCAGTTCTTC.